Listed below are T cell receptor beta chains from one sample, sequenced in a study of cytomegalovirus exposure and HLA in healthy donors. TCRdb's copy holds only in-frame clones and misses some; the assay was immunoSEQ multiplex PCR. In the table there are 210,000 or so clones, around 88% of which are singletons. Sequenced material: PBMCs. These receptors were taken from a woman under 30 in good health and CMV-seronegative. Both conserved end residues are part of each CDR3. Fields, in order: V gene, clone size, D gene, J gene, CDR3 protein, CDR3 DNA. The D gene is left open where the match is weak. Rows give clone size only sometimes, using once, few, many, or a class for an expanded clone.

V: TRBV10-3; size: .; D: .; J: TRBJ1-2; CDR3: CAISDTPRTGDYGYTF; DNA: TGTGCCATCAGCGACACTCCTAGGACGGGGGACTATGGCTACACCTTC
V: TRBV6-1; size: .; D: TRBD1; J: TRBJ2-4; CDR3: CASSEQGAAKNIQYF; DNA: TGTGCCAGCAGTGAACAGGGGGCGGCCAAAAACATTCAGTACTTC
V: TRBV7-9; size: .; D: .; J: TRBJ1-1; CDR3: CASRPLATEAFF; DNA: TGTGCCAGCAGACCGCTAGCCACTGAAGCTTTCTTT
V: TRBV5-6; size: .; D: .; J: TRBJ2-2; CDR3: CASSGIANTGELFF; DNA: TGTGCCAGCAGCGGCATCGCGAACACCGGGGAGCTGTTTTTT
V: TRBV5-5; size: .; D: .; J: TRBJ2-2; CDR3: CASSPGGTGELFF; DNA: TGTGCCAGCAGCCCAGGAGGCACCGGGGAGCTGTTTTTT
V: TRBV7-9; size: .; D: .; J: TRBJ2-7; CDR3: CASSLVASYEQYF; DNA: TGTGCCAGCAGCTTAGTGGCTTCCTACGAGCAGTACTTC
V: TRBV19; size: .; D: .; J: TRBJ2-2; CDR3: CASSIGVAADTGELFF; DNA: TGTGCCAGTAGTATCGGGGTAGCGGCAGACACCGGGGAGCTGTTTTTT
V: TRBV7-9; size: .; D: TRBD2; J: TRBJ2-1; CDR3: CASQSGEGVLNEQFF; DNA: TGTGCCAGTCAATCGGGGGAGGGAGTCCTCAATGAGCAGTTCTTC
V: TRBV5-8; size: .; D: TRBD1; J: TRBJ2-7; CDR3: CASSLDRGPSYEQYF; DNA: TGTGCCAGCAGCTTGGACAGGGGGCCTTCCTACGAGCAGTACTTC
V: TRBV5-1; size: .; D: TRBD2; J: TRBJ2-7; CDR3: CASSKGLAGGSGYEQYF; DNA: TGCGCCAGCAGCAAGGGACTAGCGGGGGGGTCCGGCTACGAGCAGTACTTC
V: TRBV9; size: .; D: TRBD1; J: TRBJ1-3; CDR3: CASTDQGVAGNTIYF; DNA: TGTGCCAGCACCGACCAGGGGGTGGCTGGAAACACCATATATTTT
V: TRBV2; size: .; D: TRBD2; J: TRBJ2-2; CDR3: CASGGRGNTGELFF; DNA: TGTGCCAGCGGGGGGAGGGGTAACACCGGGGAGCTGTTTTTT
V: TRBV29-1; size: .; D: .; J: TRBJ2-3; CDR3: CSVVFYTDTQYF; DNA: TGCAGCGTTGTGTTTTATACAGATACGCAGTATTTT
V: TRBV6-5; size: .; D: .; J: TRBJ2-1; CDR3: CASRSAVVYEQFF; DNA: TGTGCCAGCAGGAGTGCTGTGGTGTATGAGCAGTTCTTC
V: TRBV19; size: .; D: TRBD1; J: TRBJ2-3; CDR3: CASHRTGSFWHTQYF; DNA: TGTGCCAGCCACAGGACAGGGAGTTTCTGGCATACGCAGTATTTT
V: TRBV5-1; size: .; D: TRBD2; J: TRBJ2-7; CDR3: CASSFSGSSYEQYF; DNA: TGCGCCAGCAGCTTTAGCGGGAGCTCCTACGAGCAGTACTTC
V: TRBV6-6; size: .; D: .; J: TRBJ2-7; CDR3: CASRNTGISSYEQYF; DNA: TGTGCCAGCAGGAACACAGGTATAAGCTCCTACGAGCAGTACTTC
V: TRBV4-1; size: once; D: TRBD1; J: TRBJ1-1; CDR3: CASSLRQGNTEAFF; DNA: TGCGCCAGCAGCCTCCGACAGGGGAACACTGAAGCTTTCTTT
V: TRBV9; size: .; D: .; J: TRBJ2-7; CDR3: CASSVGSLSVYEQYF; DNA: TGTGCCAGCAGCGTAGGTTCCCTCTCTGTATACGAGCAGTACTTC
V: TRBV27; size: once; D: .; J: TRBJ2-1; CDR3: CASSFIVSNEQFF; DNA: TGTGCCAGCAGTTTTATAGTATCCAATGAGCAGTTCTTC
V: TRBV2; size: once; D: TRBD1; J: TRBJ1-5; CDR3: CASQQGDSNQPQHF; DNA: TGTGCCAGCCAACAGGGGGATAGCAATCAGCCCCAGCATTTT
V: TRBV7-9; size: .; D: .; J: TRBJ2-7; CDR3: CASSLHPGISYEQYF; DNA: TGTGCCAGCAGCTTACATCCGGGAATCTCCTACGAGCAGTACTTC
V: TRBV2; size: .; D: .; J: TRBJ1-2; CDR3: CASGEEDGYTF; DNA: TGTGCCAGCGGGGAGGAGGATGGCTACACCTTC
V: TRBV6-5; size: .; D: TRBD1; J: TRBJ1-1; CDR3: CASSYTDRDLAFF; DNA: TGTGCCAGCAGTTACACGGACAGGGATTTAGCTTTCTTT
V: TRBV30; size: .; D: .; J: TRBJ1-1; CDR3: CARKRGIEAFF; DNA: TGTGCCAGAAAAAGGGGGATTGAAGCTTTCTTT
V: TRBV6-5; size: .; D: .; J: TRBJ2-7; CDR3: CASSRLAGMYEQYF; DNA: TGTGCCAGCAGCCGGCTGGCAGGGATGTACGAGCAGTACTTC
V: TRBV2; size: .; D: TRBD2; J: TRBJ2-7; CDR3: CASSFAGAGEQYF; DNA: TGTGCCAGCAGTTTTGCGGGAGCGGGGGAGCAGTACTTC
V: TRBV11-3; size: .; D: .; J: TRBJ1-2; CDR3: CASSPVDQGGYGYTF; DNA: TGTGCCAGCAGCCCCGTAGATCAGGGTGGGTATGGCTACACCTTC
V: TRBV2; size: .; D: .; J: TRBJ2-7; CDR3: CASSASFGEQYF; DNA: TGTGCCAGCAGCGCGAGCTTCGGGGAGCAGTACTTC
V: TRBV5-4; size: .; D: .; J: TRBJ2-6; CDR3: CASAGPSVANVLTF; DNA: TGTGCCAGCGCGGGACCGTCGGTGGCCAACGTCCTGACTTTC
V: TRBV5-5; size: .; D: TRBD1; J: TRBJ2-1; CDR3: CASSLPGQEPEQFF; DNA: TGTGCCAGCAGCTTGCCGGGACAGGAGCCTGAGCAGTTCTTC